The 4 T cell receptor beta chains presented below share a single source sample, sequenced in a study of PD-1 blockade in classical Hodgkin lymphoma. Each patient experienced a relapse that followed autologous stem cell transplantation, and brentuximab vedotin exposure varied. Here immunoSEQ multiplex PCR was the method, and the copy in TCRdb shows in-frame clones only, minus some. The data hold 30,000 to 45,000 clones, with about 90% observed a single time. The sequencing used peripheral blood mononuclear cells (PBMCs), collected before the second cycle of nivolumab. The source is a human donor with classical Hodgkin lymphoma.

The V and J genes are TRBV7-2 and TRBJ1-1, with unresolved D. Germline lookup yields CDR1 SGHTA and CDR2 FQGNSA. The V end was cut by 11 bases, the J end by 4 bases, with 17 bases between. This CDR3 has 13 residues. In DNA form, the CDR3 reads TGTGCCGGAAGGAGAGTACCGGTCACTGAAGCTTTCTTT. It translates to CAGRRVPVTEAFF.

The gene calls are TRBV18 and TRBJ1-5; no firm D call. Germline-derived CDR1 and CDR2 are KGHSH and LQKENI. Trimming took 0 bases from V and 9 from J, leaving 15 bases between them. This CDR3 contains 15 residues. CDR3 loop: CASSPPVGGGRPQHF. CDR3 DNA: TGTGCCAGCTCACCACCGGTCGGCGGCGGTCGGCCCCAGCATTTT.

CDR3: CASSLDRPGNTIYF. CDR3 DNA sequence: TGCGCCAGCAGCTTGGACAGGCCTGGAAACACCATATATTTT. This sequence joins TRBV5-1 and TRBJ1-3, with D possibly TRBD1 on 5 matching bases. V was cut by 0 bases and J by 2 bases, with 6 bases left in between. Germline V gene data show CDR1 as SGHRS and CDR2 as YFSETQ. CDR3 length equals 14 residues.

The gene calls are TRBV5-1 and TRBJ2-7; 9 bases are a match to TRBD2. The CDR3 loop spans 15 amino acids. The V gene end was trimmed by 2 bases and the J gene end by 2 bases; junction bases not matched to a gene: 5. Germline V gene data show CDR1 as SGHRS and CDR2 as YFSETQ. The CDR3 DNA follows: TGCGCCAGCAGCTTCCTGCTAGCGGGAACCTACGAGCAGTACTTC. Protein sequence: CASSFLLAGTYEQYF.